This TCR beta chain originates from a study of cytomegalovirus exposure and HLA in healthy donors. V trimming: 0 bases; J trimming: 5 bases; junction bases outside the gene matches: 1. Germline V CDR1 and CDR2: GTSNPN, SVGIG (reference sequence). The CDR3 loop spans 14 amino acids. Primers: 60 Vbeta forward and 13 Jbeta reverse. The method was immunoSEQ multiplex PCR; TCRdb's version includes in-frame clones alone and lacks a portion of them. The sample lists roughly 60,000 clones, about 72% occurring once. What was sequenced was PBMCs. The V gene is TRBV30, the J gene TRBJ1-4; 9 nucleotides match TRBD1. The source of this sequence is a woman aged 35 to 49 in good health and CMV-seropositive. CDR3 nucleotides: TGTGCCTGGAGTGTAGGGACAGGGAATGAAAAACTGTTTTTT. Amino acids: CAWSVGTGNEKLFF.